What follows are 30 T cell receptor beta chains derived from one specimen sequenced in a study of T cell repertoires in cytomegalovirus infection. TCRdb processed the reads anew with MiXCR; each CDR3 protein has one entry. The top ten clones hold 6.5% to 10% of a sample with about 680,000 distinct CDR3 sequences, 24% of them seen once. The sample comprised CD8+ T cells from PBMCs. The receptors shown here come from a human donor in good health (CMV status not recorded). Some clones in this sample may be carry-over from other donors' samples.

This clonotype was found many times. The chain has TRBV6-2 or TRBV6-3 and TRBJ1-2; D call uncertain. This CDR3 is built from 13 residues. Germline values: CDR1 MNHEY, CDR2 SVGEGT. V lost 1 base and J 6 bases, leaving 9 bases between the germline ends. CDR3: CASSYWVVDGYTF. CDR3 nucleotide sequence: TGTGCCAGCAGTTACTGGGTGGTGGATGGCTACACCTTC.

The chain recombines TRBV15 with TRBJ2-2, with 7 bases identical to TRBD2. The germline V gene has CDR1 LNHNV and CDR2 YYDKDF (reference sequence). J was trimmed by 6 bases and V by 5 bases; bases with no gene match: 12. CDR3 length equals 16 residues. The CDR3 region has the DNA TGTGCCACCAGCCCCCGAACGGGGGGAAGTTCCGGGGAGCTGTTTTTT. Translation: CATSPRTGGSSGELFF.

CDR3 sequence: CSASEIRKADRSSYEQYF. The CDR3 DNA is TGCAGTGCTAGTGAAATCAGAAAGGCGGACAGAAGTTCCTACGAGCAGTACTTC. The rearrangement uses TRBV20-1 and TRBJ2-7, with D possibly TRBD1 on 6 matching bases. This CDR3 has 18 amino acids. Germline V gives CDR1 DFQATT, CDR2 SNEGSKA (reference sequence). Trimming stripped 3 bases from V and 1 base from J, with 25 bases between.

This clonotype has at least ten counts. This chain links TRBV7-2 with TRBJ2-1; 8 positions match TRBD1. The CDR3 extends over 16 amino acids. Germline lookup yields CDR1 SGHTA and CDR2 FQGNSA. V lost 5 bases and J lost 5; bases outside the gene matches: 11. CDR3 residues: CASSAGRGTGDNEQFF. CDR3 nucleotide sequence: TGTGCCAGCAGCGCCGGTAGGGGGACAGGAGACAATGAGCAGTTCTTC. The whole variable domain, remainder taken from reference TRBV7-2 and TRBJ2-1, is GAGVSQSPSNKVTEKGKDVELRCDPISGHTALYWYRQSLGQGLEFLIYFQGNSAPDKSGLPSDRFSAERTGGSVSTLTIQRTQQEDSAVYLCASSAGRGTGDNEQFFGPGTRLTVL.

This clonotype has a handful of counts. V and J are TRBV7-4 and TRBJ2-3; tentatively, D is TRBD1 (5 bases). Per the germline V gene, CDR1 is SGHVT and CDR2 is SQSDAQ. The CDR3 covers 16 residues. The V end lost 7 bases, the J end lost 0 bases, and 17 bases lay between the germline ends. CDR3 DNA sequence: TGTGCCAGCACCTCCTTAGGAGACAGAAGCACAGATACGCAGTATTTT. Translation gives CASTSLGDRSTDTQYF.

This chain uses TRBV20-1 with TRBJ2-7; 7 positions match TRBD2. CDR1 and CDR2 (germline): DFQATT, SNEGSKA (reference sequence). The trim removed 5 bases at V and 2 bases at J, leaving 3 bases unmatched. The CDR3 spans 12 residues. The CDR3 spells CSAGGLPYEQYV. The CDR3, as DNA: TGCAGTGCTGGGGGACTACCCTACGAGCAGTACGTC.

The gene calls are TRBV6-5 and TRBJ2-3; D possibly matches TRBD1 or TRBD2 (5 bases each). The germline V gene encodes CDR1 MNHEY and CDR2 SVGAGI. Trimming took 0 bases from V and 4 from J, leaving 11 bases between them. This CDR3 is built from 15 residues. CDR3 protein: CASSYSAGSADTQYF. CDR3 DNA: TGTGCCAGCAGTTACTCGGCAGGGAGTGCAGATACGCAGTATTTT.

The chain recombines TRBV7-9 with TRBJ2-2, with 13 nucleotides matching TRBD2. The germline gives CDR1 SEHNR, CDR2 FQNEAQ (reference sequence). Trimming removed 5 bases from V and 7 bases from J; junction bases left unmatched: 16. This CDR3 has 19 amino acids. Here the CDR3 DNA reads TGTGCCAGCAGCCCACCCTCAGGACTAGCGGGGGATAAGAACGGGGAGCTGTTTTTT. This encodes CASSPPSGLAGDKNGELFF.

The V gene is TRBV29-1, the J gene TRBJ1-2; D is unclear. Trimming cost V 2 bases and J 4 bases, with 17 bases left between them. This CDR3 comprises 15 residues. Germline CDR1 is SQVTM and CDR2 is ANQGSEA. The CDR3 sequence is CSVEKQTSPGYGYTF. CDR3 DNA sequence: TGCAGCGTTGAAAAACAGACATCGCCGGGCTATGGCTACACCTTC.

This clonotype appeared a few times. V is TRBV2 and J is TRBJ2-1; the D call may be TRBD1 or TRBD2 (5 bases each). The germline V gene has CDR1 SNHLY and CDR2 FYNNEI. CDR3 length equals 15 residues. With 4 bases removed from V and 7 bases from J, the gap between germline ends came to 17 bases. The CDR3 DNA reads TGTGCCAGCAGTGTCATGGTGGGGGTTAGTAATGAGCAGTTCTTC. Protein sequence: CASSVMVGVSNEQFF.

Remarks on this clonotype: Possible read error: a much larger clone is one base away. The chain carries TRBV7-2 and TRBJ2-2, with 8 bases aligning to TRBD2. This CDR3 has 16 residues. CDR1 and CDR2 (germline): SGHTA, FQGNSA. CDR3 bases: TGTGTCAGCAGCCCACGGGAGGGGGCGAACACCGGGGAGCTGTTTTTT. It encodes CVSSPREGANTGELFF.

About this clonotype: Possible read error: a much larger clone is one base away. In nucleotides, the CDR3 is TGTGCCAGCAGGCCGGGATACAATGAGCAGTTATTC. Encoded protein: CASRPGYNEQLF. The rearrangement uses TRBV28 and TRBJ2-1; tentative D call: TRBD2 (5 bases). The CDR3 consists of 12 residues. Germline lookup yields CDR1 MDHEN and CDR2 SYDVKM.

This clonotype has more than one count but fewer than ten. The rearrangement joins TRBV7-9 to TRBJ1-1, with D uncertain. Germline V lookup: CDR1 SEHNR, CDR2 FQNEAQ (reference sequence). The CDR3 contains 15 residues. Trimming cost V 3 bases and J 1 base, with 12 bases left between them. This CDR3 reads CASSFRTEGNTEAFF. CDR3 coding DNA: TGTGCCAGCAGCTTTCGAACAGAAGGGAACACTGAAGCTTTCTTT.

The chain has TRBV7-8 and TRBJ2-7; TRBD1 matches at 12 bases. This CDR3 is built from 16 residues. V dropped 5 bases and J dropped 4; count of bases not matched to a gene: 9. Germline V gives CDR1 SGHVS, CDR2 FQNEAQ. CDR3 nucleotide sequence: TGTGCCAGCAGCCAACACCGGGACAGGGGGCTGTACGAGCAGTACTTC. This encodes CASSQHRDRGLYEQYF. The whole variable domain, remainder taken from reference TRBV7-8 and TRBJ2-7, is GAGVSQSPRYKVAKRGQDVALRCDPISGHVSLFWYQQALGQGPEFLTYFQNEAQLDKSGLPSDRFFAERPEGSVSTLKIQRTQQEDSAVYLCASSQHRDRGLYEQYFGPGTRLTVT.

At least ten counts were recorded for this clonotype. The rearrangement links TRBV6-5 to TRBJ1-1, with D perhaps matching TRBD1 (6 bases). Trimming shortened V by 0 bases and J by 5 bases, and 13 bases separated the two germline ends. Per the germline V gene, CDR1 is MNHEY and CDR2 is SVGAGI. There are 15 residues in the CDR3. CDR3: CASSYSMGGGTEAFF. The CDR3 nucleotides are TGTGCCAGCAGTTACTCGATGGGGGGCGGAACTGAAGCTTTCTTT.

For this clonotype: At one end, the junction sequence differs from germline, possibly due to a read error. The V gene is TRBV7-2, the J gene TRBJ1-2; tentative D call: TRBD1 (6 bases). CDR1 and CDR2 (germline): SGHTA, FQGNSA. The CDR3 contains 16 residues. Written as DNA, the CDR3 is TGTGTCAGCAGCTTAGCAGTTGGGGGCGCCGGCTATGGCTACACCTTC. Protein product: CVSSLAVGGAGYGYTF.

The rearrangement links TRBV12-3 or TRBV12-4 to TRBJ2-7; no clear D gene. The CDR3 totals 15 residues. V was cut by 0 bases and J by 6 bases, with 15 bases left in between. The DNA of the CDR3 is TGTGCCAGCAGTTTAGCGCCGGCAGGTCGGGCCGAGCAGTACTTC. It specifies CASSLAPAGRAEQYF.

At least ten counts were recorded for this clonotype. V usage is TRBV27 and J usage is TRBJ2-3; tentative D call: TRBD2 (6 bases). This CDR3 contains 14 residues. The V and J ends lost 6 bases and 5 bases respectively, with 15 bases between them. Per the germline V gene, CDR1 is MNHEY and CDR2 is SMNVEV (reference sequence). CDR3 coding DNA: TGTGCCAGCAGAAGGGAGGTGGCTGGAGATACGCAGTATTTT. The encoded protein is CASRREVAGDTQYF.

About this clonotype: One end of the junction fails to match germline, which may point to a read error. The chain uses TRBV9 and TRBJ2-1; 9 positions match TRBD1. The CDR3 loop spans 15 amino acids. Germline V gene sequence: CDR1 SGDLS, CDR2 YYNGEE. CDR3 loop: CASSDTGTGYDDQFF. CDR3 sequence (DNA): TGTGCCAGCAGCGATACCGGGACAGGGTACGATGATCAGTTCTTC. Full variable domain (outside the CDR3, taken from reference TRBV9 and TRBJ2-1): DSGVTQTPKHLITATGQRVTLRCSPRSGDLSVYWYQQSLDQGLQFLIQYYNGEERAKGNILERFSAQQFPDLHSELNLSSLELGDSALYFCASSDTGTGYDDQFFGPGTRLTVL.

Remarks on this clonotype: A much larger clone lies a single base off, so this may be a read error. In DNA form, the CDR3 reads TGTGCCAGCAGTGATGGACATGACCCCGGGGAGCTGTTTTTT. Its translation is CASSDGHDPGELFF. V gene TRBV6-6 combines with J gene TRBJ2-2; D is possibly TRBD1 (5 bases). Between the trimmed V and J ends, which lost 5 bases and 6 bases, there was a span of 13 bases. There are 14 residues in the CDR3. In germline, CDR1 is MNHNY, CDR2 SVGAGI (reference sequence).

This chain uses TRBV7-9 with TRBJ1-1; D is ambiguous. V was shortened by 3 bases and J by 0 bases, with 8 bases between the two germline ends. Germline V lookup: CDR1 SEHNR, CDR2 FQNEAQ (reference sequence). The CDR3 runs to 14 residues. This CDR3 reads CASSFKSLNTEAFF. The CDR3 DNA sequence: TGTGCCAGCAGCTTTAAAAGCTTGAACACTGAAGCTTTCTTT.

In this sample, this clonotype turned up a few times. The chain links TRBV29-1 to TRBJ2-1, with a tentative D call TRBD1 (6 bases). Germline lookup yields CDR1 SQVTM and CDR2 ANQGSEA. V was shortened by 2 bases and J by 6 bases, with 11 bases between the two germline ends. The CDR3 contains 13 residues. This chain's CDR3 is CSVETGTGNEQFF. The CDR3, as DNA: TGCAGCGTTGAAACAGGGACGGGCAATGAGCAGTTCTTC.

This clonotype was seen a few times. The CDR3 bases are TGTGCCAGCAGCAAAGACCCCTACAATGAGCAGTTCTTC. It encodes CASSKDPYNEQFF. The V gene is TRBV7-6, the J gene TRBJ2-1; D gene uncertain. The germline V gene has CDR1 SGHVS and CDR2 FNYEAQ. V was trimmed by 5 bases and J by 2 bases, leaving 7 bases between them. The length of the CDR3 is 13 residues.

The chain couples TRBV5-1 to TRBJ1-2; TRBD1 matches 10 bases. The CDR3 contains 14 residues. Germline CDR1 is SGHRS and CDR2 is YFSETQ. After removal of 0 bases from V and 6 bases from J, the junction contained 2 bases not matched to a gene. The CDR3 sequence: CASSLVTGGDGYTF. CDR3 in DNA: TGCGCCAGCAGCTTGGTGACAGGGGGCGATGGCTACACCTTC.

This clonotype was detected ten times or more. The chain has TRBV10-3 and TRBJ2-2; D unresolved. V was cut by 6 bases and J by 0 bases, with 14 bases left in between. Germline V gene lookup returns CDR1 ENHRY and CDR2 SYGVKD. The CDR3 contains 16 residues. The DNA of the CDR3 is TGTGCCATCAGGGGGTCCGGCGAAGCGAACACCGGGGAGCTGTTTTTT. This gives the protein CAIRGSGEANTGELFF.

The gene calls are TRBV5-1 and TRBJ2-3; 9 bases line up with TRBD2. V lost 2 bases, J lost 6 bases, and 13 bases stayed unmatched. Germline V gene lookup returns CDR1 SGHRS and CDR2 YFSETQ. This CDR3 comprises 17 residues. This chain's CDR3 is CASSFPRPSGGSDTQYF. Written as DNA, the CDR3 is TGCGCCAGCAGCTTTCCCCGGCCGAGCGGGGGGTCGGATACGCAGTATTTT. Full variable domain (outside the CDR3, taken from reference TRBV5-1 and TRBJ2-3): KAGVTQTPRYLIKTRGQQVTLSCSPISGHRSVSWYQQTPGQGLQFLFEYFSETQRNKGNFPGRFSGRQFSNSRSEMNVSTLELGDSALYLCASSFPRPSGGSDTQYFGPGTRLTVL.

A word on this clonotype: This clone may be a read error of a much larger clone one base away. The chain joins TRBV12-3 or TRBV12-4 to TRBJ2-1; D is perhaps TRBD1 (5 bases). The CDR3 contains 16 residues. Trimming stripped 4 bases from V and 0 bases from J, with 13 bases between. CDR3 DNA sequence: TGTGCCAGCAGTTGGGGCCCGAGGAGCTCCTACAATGAGCAGTTCTTC. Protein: CASSWGPRSSYNEQFF.

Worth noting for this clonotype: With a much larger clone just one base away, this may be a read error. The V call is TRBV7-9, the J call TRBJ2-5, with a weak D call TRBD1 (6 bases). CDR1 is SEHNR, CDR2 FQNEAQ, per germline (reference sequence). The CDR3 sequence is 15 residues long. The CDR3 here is CGSSLARDMGETQYF. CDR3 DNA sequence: TGTGGCAGCAGCTTAGCTCGGGACATGGGGGAGACCCAGTACTTC. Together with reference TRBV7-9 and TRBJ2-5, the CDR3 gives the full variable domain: DTGVSQNPRHKITKRGQNVTFRCDPISEHNRLYWYRQTLGQGPEFLTYFQNEAQLEKSRLLSDRFSAERPKGSFSTLEIQRTEQGDSAMYLCGSSLARDMGETQYFGPGTRLLVL.

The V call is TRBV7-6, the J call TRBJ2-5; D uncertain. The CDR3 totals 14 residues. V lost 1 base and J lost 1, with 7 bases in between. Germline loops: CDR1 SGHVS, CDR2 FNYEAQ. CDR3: CASSLGWSQETQYF. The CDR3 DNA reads TGTGCCAGCAGCTTAGGCTGGAGCCAAGAGACCCAGTACTTC.

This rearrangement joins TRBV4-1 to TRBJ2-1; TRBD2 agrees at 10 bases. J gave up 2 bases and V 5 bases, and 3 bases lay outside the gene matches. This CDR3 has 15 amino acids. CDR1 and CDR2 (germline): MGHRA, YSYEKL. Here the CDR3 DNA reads TGCGCCAGCAGCACAACTAGCGGGGCCTACAATGAGCAGTTCTTC. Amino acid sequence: CASSTTSGAYNEQFF.